The 23 T cell receptor beta chains below all came from one sample that was sequenced in a study of somatic mutations in cytotoxic T cells in rheumatoid arthritis. Using immunoSEQ multiplex PCR, the repertoire was profiled, and TCRdb retains in-frame clones only, with some absent. The table shows just under 9,500 clones, with 75% to 80% occurring only once. The source material was CD8+ T cells sorted from blood. The source is an adult with rheumatoid arthritis.

The chain has TRBV6-1 and TRBJ2-1; D unclear. The V gene's germline CDR1 is MNHNS and CDR2 SASEGT. V dropped 1 base and J dropped 6 bases, with 4 bases sitting between them. The CDR3 runs to 12 residues. The CDR3 DNA reads as TGTGCCAGCAGTGAAGGGCCCAATGAGCAGTTCTTC. Translated, it gives CASSEGPNEQFF.

The chain couples TRBV7-2 to TRBJ2-1; no clear D. CDR3 length: 12 residues. V was shortened by 5 bases and J by 10 bases, with 12 bases between the two germline ends. Germline V gene lookup returns CDR1 SGHTA and CDR2 FQGNSA. CDR3 nucleotides: TGTGCCAGCAGCCCCCATTGGCCCGAGCAGTTCTTC. Translation gives CASSPHWPEQFF. Based on the CDR3 plus reference TRBV7-2 and TRBJ2-1, the full variable domain is GAGVSQSPSNKVTEKGKDVELRCDPISGHTALYWYRQSLGQGLEFLIYFQGNSAPDKSGLPSDRFSAERTGGSVSTLTIQRTQQEDSAVYLCASSPHWPEQFFGPGTRLTVL.

DNA for the CDR3: TGTGCCAGTAGTATAGTAGGGGACGAGACCCAGTACTTC. Amino acids: CASSIVGDETQYF. This rearrangement joins TRBV19 to TRBJ2-5; D may match TRBD1 or TRBD2 (5 bases each). This CDR3 has 13 amino acids. The germline V and J ends were trimmed by 1 base and 5 bases, with 8 bases remaining between them. In germline, CDR1 is LNHDA, CDR2 SQIVND (reference sequence).

The chain is built from TRBV4-3 and TRBJ2-1; D is perhaps TRBD2 (7 bases). Trimming removed 0 bases from V and 6 bases from J, with 15 bases in between. The CDR3 totals 16 residues. Germline V gene sequence: CDR1 LGHNA, CDR2 YSLEER. The CDR3 loop is CASSQDRAGAPNEQFF. The DNA of the CDR3 is TGCGCCAGCAGCCAAGATAGGGCGGGGGCACCCAATGAGCAGTTCTTC.

The chain joins TRBV30 to TRBJ1-1, with D unresolved. The CDR3 totals 13 residues. Trimming removed 3 bases from V and 4 bases from J, with 12 bases in between. Germline CDR1 is GTSNPN and CDR2 is SVGIG (reference sequence). CDR3 sequence: CAWRYQVGTEAFF. Written as DNA, the CDR3 is TGTGCCTGGAGGTATCAGGTGGGCACTGAAGCTTTCTTT.

This clone was detected only once. This sequence joins TRBV19 and TRBJ2-1; the D gene is possibly TRBD1 (6 bases). V shed 1 base and J shed 0 bases, with 13 bases lying between them. Germline CDR1 reads LNHDA; CDR2 reads SQIVND (reference sequence). CDR3 length: 17 residues. CDR3 protein: CASSIGRGPSSYNEQFF. The CDR3 bases are TGTGCCAGTAGTATAGGCAGGGGTCCTTCCTCCTACAATGAGCAGTTCTTC. Full variable domain (missing parts from reference TRBV19 and TRBJ2-1): DGGITQSPKYLFRKEGQNVTLSCEQNLNHDAMYWYRQDPGQGLRLIYYSQIVNDFQKGDIAEGYSVSREKKESFPLTVTSAQKNPTAFYLCASSIGRGPSSYNEQFFGPGTRLTVL.

The rearrangement uses TRBV6-5 and TRBJ2-4; the match to TRBD1 covers 7 bases. With 6 bases clipped from V and 3 bases from J, the junction kept 8 bases outside the gene matches. Germline V gene sequence: CDR1 MNHEY, CDR2 SVGAGI. The CDR3 is 15 residues long. The CDR3: CASSAGGVGKNIQYF. Here the CDR3 DNA reads TGTGCCAGCAGCGCAGGGGGTGTCGGCAAAAACATTCAGTACTTC.

This chain connects TRBV27 to TRBJ1-1; 9 bases agree with TRBD1. Per germline, CDR1 MNHEY and CDR2 SMNVEV (reference sequence). The CDR3 runs to 13 residues. The V gene end was trimmed by 5 bases and the J gene end by 7 bases; junction bases not matched to a gene: 5. In DNA form, the CDR3 reads TGTGCCAGCAGTCTGGGACAGGGAGGTGAAGCTTTCTTT. Its translation: CASSLGQGGEAFF.

The J gene is TRBJ2-2, the V gene TRBV6-4; possible D gene TRBD1, 6 bases. Germline values: CDR1 MRHNA, CDR2 SNTAGT. This CDR3 is built from 14 residues. V lost 0 bases and J 6 bases, leaving 8 bases between the germline ends. In DNA, the CDR3 is TGTGCCAGCAGTGACTCGTCAGGGGCCGGGGAGCTGTTTTTT. As protein: CASSDSSGAGELFF.

The chain links TRBV7-9 to TRBJ1-1; D gene unclear. Between the trimmed V and J ends, which lost 10 bases and 2 bases, there was a span of 11 bases. CDR1 is SEHNR, CDR2 FQNEAQ, per germline (reference sequence). This CDR3 comprises 12 residues. CDR3 in DNA: TGTGCCATTGAGGGCCTAAACACTGAAGCTTTCTTT. It is translated as CAIEGLNTEAFF.

The V call is TRBV9, the J call TRBJ2-3, with TRBD2 identical over 12 bases. V was pared by 4 bases and J by 4 bases, with 10 bases of the junction left unmatched. Germline assignment: CDR1 SGDLS and CDR2 YYNGEE. The CDR3 is 17 residues long. CDR3 region: CASSLTTSGSGADTQYF. CDR3 bases: TGTGCCAGCAGCCTAACGACTAGCGGGAGTGGGGCAGATACGCAGTATTTT.

The chain combines TRBV2 with TRBJ2-6; the D gene is possibly TRBD1 (5 bases). Germline CDR1 reads SNHLY; CDR2 reads FYNNEI. This CDR3 has 18 residues. Trimming removed 3 bases at V and 0 bases at J, with 15 bases between. CDR3 loop: CASSDGRRVSSGANVLTF. The CDR3 DNA reads as TGTGCCAGCAGTGATGGTCGCAGGGTTAGCTCTGGGGCCAACGTCCTGACTTTC.

The chain uses TRBV6-1 and TRBJ2-7, with no clear D. Germline V gives CDR1 MNHNS, CDR2 SASEGT. Trimming cost V 5 bases and J 1 base, with 6 bases left between them. This CDR3 is built from 12 residues. CDR3: CASSWGSYEQYF. CDR3 nucleotides: TGTGCCAGCAGTTGGGGATCCTACGAGCAGTACTTC.

The gene calls are TRBV27 and TRBJ1-5; 7 nucleotides align to TRBD1. The CDR3 is 13 amino acids. The germline V gene encodes CDR1 MNHEY and CDR2 SMNVEV (reference sequence). The V segment lost 5 bases and the J segment 9 bases; nucleotides outside the gene matches: 7. CDR3 nucleotide sequence: TGTGCCAGCAGTGGACAGGCCCATGGGCCCCAGCATTTT. Translation gives CASSGQAHGPQHF.

The CDR3 protein is CASSKLGFLTDTQYF. Written as DNA, the CDR3 is TGTGCCAGCAGTAAGCTAGGCTTCCTCACAGATACGCAGTATTTT. The genes are TRBV2 and TRBJ2-3; D is unresolved. The V gene lost 5 bases and the J gene lost 2 bases, with 14 bases spanning the gap. The CDR3 contains 15 residues. Germline CDR1 reads SNHLY; CDR2 reads FYNNEI.

The V and J genes are TRBV4-1 and TRBJ2-7; 10 nucleotides match TRBD2. V dropped 4 bases and J dropped 2; count of bases not matched to a gene: 8. CDR1 MGHRA and CDR2 YSYEKL come from the germline V gene. The CDR3 covers 16 residues. DNA of the CDR3: TGCGCCAGCAGCCCTGTAGGAAGCGGGGGGGCCTACGAGCAGTACTTC. Residues: CASSPVGSGGAYEQYF.

V usage is TRBV27 and J usage is TRBJ2-7; 9 bases are a match to TRBD1. The CDR3 covers 14 residues. V gave up 5 bases and J gave up 5 bases; unmatched junction bases: 7. Looked up from germline, CDR1 is MNHEY and CDR2 is SMNVEV (reference sequence). Here the CDR3 reads CASSAGTGPHEQYF. CDR3 DNA sequence: TGTGCCAGCAGTGCCGGGACAGGGCCACACGAGCAGTACTTC.

This rearrangement joins TRBV19 to TRBJ2-3, with TRBD2 matching over 7 bases. V dropped 4 bases and J dropped 6; count of bases not matched to a gene: 10. The CDR3 runs to 15 residues. The V gene's germline CDR1 is LNHDA and CDR2 SQIVND (reference sequence). DNA for the CDR3: TGTGCCAGTAGTAAAGGACTAGGGTGGGAGGATACGCAGTATTTT. It encodes CASSKGLGWEDTQYF.

J is TRBJ2-7 and V is TRBV11-1; D unresolved. The CDR3 is made up of 13 amino acids. V was cut by 5 bases and J by 9 bases, with 17 bases left in between. Germline CDR1 SGHAT, CDR2 FQDESV (reference sequence). The CDR3 DNA follows: TGTGCCAGCAGCCACCCTCAAGGCTGGGTGCAGTACTTC. Its translation is CASSHPQGWVQYF.

The chain couples TRBV6-4 to TRBJ2-1; the match to TRBD2 covers 7 bases. The CDR3 length is 16 residues. Germline loops: CDR1 MRHNA, CDR2 SNTAGT. V lost 2 bases to trimming and J lost 7 bases; unmatched junction nucleotides: 11. The CDR3 reads CASSDQGGSGYNEQFF. The CDR3 DNA reads as TGTGCCAGCAGTGACCAAGGCGGGAGTGGTTATAATGAGCAGTTCTTC.

V and J are TRBV7-9 and TRBJ2-4; no firm D call. Trimming pared 5 bases from V and 0 bases from J, leaving 8 bases between. Germline V gene lookup returns CDR1 SEHNR and CDR2 FQNEAQ (reference sequence). This CDR3 has 14 amino acids. The CDR3 DNA reads TGTGCCAGCAGCCCCGGGTTAGCCAAAAACATTCAGTACTTC. It is translated as CASSPGLAKNIQYF.

V and J are TRBV30 and TRBJ1-4; TRBD1 aligns across 7 bases. The CDR3 length is 14 residues. Trimming at V came to 2 bases and at J to 8 bases, leaving 8 bases not matched to a gene. Germline V gene sequence: CDR1 GTSNPN, CDR2 SVGIG (reference sequence). CDR3 region: CAWSLTGSGEKLFF. CDR3 sequence (DNA): TGTGCCTGGAGTTTGACAGGGTCTGGAGAAAAACTGTTTTTT.

As DNA, the CDR3 is TGTGCCAGCACTCAGGGGACAGGGGGTACAGATACGCAGTATTTT. Its protein product is CASTQGTGGTDTQYF. This chain uses TRBV7-3 with TRBJ2-3, with TRBD1 matching 11 bases. Germline values: CDR1 SGHTA, CDR2 FQGTGA. After removal of 7 bases from V and 3 bases from J, the junction contained 6 bases not matched to a gene. The CDR3 loop spans 15 amino acids.